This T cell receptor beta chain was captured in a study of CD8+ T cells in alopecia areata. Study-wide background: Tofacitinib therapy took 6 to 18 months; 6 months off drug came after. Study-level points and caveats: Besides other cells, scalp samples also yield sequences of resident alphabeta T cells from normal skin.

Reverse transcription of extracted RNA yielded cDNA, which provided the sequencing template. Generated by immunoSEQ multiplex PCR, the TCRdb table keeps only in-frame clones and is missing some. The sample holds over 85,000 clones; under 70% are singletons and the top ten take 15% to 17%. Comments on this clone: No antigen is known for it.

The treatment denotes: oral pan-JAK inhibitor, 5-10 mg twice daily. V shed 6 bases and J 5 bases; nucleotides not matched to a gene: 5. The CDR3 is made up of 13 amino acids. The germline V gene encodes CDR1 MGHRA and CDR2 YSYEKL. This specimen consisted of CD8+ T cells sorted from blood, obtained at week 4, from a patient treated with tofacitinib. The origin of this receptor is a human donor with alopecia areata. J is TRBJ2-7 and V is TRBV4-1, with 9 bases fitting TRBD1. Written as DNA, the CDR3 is TGCGCCAGCAGGCGGACAGGGGCCCACGAGCAGTACTTC. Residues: CASRRTGAHEQYF.